Listed here is a single T cell receptor beta chain. Its specificity is unknown. Breast cancer patients provided tissue from their axillary draining lymph nodes. This entry comes from a study of breast tumors, draining lymph nodes, adjacent tissues. V dropped 5 bases and J dropped 7 bases, with 15 bases sitting between them. CDR3 length equals 15 residues. The germline V gene has CDR1 LNHDA and CDR2 SQIVND (reference sequence). TCRdb re-called the multiplex PCR reads through MiXCR, storing one row per CDR3 protein. Of roughly 220,000 distinct CDR3 sequences listed, under 40% were seen once; the top ten hold about 3.3%. Study-wide results and caveats: That most tumor T cells come from lymph nodes remained unproven.

Sequenced input: axillary lymph node tissue. The V gene is TRBV19, the J gene TRBJ1-6; TRBD1 might be the D (6 bases). The source is a female donor with breast cancer. Some clones in this sample may be carry-over from other donors' samples. The CDR3 coding sequence is TGTGCCAGTAGTCCTCCCGGGGGCTACAATTCACCCCTCCACTTT. Its translation: CASSPPGGYNSPLHF.